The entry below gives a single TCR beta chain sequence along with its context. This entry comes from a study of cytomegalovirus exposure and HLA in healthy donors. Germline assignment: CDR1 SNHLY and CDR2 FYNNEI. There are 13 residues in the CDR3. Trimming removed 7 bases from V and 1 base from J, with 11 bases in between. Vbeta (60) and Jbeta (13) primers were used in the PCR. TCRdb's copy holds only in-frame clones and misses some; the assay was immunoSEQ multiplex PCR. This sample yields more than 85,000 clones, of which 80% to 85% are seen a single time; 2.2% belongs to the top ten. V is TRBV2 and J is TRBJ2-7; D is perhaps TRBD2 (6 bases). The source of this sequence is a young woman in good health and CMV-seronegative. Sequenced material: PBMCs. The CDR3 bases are TGTGCCAGCACTCAGGCGGGGTCCTACGAGCAGTACTTC. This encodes CASTQAGSYEQYF.